The clone carrying this TCR beta chain was seen a handful of times. Its matching antigen is unknown. The data originate from a study of identical twins. A universal primer site arose from template switching, and cDNA bore unique molecular identifiers. TCRdb called the 5' RACE reads again in MiXCR, with one record for every CDR3 protein. The data show some 1,600,000 distinct CDR3 sequences, under 35% seen once. Study observations and caveats: Excess sharing by twins proved weaker in beta out-of-frame sequences. Out-of-frame alpha sequences common to twins exhibited a surplus of low generation probability. The same donors were not followed; conclusions instead depended on cross-sectional statistical analysis.

This TCR was recovered from a newborn girl in good health. Sequencing was carried out using cord blood.

This CDR3 reads CASGLVPGSTGHEQYF. The DNA of the CDR3 is TGTGCTAGTGGTTTGGTACCAGGGTCGACAGGGCACGAGCAGTACTTC. The chain uses TRBV12-5 and TRBJ2-5, with 7 bases aligning to TRBD1. The J call is in doubt because the DNA end fits TRBJ2-7 better. Germline assignment: CDR1 LGHNT and CDR2 FRNRAP. This CDR3 comprises 16 residues.